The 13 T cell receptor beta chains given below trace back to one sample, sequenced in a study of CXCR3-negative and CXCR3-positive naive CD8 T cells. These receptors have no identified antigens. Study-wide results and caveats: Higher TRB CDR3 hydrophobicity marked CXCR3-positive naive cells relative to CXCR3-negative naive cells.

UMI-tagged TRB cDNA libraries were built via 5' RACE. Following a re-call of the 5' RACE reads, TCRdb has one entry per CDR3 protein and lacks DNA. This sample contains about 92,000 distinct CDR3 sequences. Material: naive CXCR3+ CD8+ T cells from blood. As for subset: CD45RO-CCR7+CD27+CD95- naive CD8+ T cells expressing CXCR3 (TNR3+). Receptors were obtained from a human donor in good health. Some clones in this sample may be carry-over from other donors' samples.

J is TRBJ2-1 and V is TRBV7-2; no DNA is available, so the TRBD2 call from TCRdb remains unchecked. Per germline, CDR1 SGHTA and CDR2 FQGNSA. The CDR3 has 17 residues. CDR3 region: CASSLSLGSGRLYEQFF.

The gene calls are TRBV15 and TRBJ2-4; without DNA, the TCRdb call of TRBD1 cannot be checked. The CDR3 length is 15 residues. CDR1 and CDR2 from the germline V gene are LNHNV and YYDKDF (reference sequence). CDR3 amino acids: CATSRGTGGKNIQYF.

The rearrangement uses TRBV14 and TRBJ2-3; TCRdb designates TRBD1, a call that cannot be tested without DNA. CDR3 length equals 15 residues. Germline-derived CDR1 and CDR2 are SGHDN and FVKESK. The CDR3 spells CASSPRGTGTDTQYF.

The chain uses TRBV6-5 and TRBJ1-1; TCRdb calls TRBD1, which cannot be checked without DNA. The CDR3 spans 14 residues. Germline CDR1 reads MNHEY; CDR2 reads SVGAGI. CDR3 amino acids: CASNEQGGNTEAFF.

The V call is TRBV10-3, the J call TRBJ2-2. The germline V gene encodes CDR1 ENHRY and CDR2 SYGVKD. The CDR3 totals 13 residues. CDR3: CAISDNLAGELFF.

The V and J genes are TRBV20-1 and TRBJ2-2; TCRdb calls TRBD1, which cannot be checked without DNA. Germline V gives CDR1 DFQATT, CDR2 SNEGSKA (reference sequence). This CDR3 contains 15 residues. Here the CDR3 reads CSAPPPGQLTGELFF.

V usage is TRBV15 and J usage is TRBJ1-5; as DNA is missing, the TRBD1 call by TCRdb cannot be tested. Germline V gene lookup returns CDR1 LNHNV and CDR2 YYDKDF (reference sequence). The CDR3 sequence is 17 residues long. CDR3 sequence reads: CATSSRGARYSNQPQHF.

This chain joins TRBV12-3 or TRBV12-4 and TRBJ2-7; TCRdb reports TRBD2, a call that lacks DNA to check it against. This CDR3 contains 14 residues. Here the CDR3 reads CASSFVERGNEQYF.

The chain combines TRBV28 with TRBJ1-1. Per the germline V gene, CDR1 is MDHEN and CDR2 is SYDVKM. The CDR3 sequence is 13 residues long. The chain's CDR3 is CASINDWNTEAFF.

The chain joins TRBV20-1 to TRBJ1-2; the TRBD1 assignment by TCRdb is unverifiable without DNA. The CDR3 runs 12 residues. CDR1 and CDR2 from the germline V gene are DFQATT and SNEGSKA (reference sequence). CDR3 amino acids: CSAVQGAGGYTF.

The CDR3 reads CASSWGHSSYEQYF. The chain combines TRBV6-5 with TRBJ2-7; TCRdb's D call, TRBD1, is unchecked because there is no DNA. Germline V gene sequence: CDR1 MNHEY, CDR2 SVGAGI. The CDR3 has 14 amino acids.

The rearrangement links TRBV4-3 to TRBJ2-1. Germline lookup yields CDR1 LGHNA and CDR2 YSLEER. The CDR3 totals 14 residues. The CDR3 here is CASSSTSFLNEQFF.

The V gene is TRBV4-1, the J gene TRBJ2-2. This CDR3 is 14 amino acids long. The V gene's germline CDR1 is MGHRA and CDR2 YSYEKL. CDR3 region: CASSQDPVTGELFF.